The table lists the clone carrying this T cell receptor (beta chain) with a count of one. Generated by immunoSEQ multiplex PCR, the TCRdb table keeps only in-frame clones and is missing some. The data hold around 190,000 clones, with roughly 88% observed a single time. This sample stems from a study of cytomegalovirus exposure and HLA in healthy donors. The V and J ends lost 7 bases and 4 bases respectively, with 16 bases between them. The CDR3 covers 15 residues. CDR1 MNHEY and CDR2 SVGAGI come from the germline V gene. This chain connects TRBV6-5 to TRBJ2-2, with TRBD1 as a possible D gene (5 bases). The source material was PBMCs. This receptor was identified in a woman aged 18-29 years in good health and CMV-seronegative. CDR3 loop: CASTYEGVSTGELFF. CDR3 coding DNA: TGTGCCAGCACCTACGAAGGGGTTAGCACCGGGGAGCTGTTTTTT.